The rows below give T cell receptor beta chains drawn from one sample of a study of control samples from healthy donors and cancer patients. TCRdb keeps only in-frame clones here, not all; method: immunoSEQ multiplex PCR. The repertoire holds some 140,000 clones, roughly 92% seen once, with roughly 12% in the top ten. Sequencing input: blood. The receptor set was obtained from a man younger than 40 in good health. Both conserved end residues are part of each CDR3. Each record gives: V gene, J gene, D gene, clone size, CDR3 protein, CDR3 DNA. The D gene is left open where the match is weak. Clone size is not always given. Where it is, it says once, few, many or a class for expanded clones.

>TRBV28|TRBJ1-2|-|-
CASSPPTPQGGGGYTF
TGTGCCAGCAGTCCCCCCACTCCACAGGGTGGGGGAGGCTACACCTTC
>TRBV12-3/TRBV12-4|TRBJ2-7|-|-
CASSLYLYEQYF
TGTGCCAGCAGTTTATACCTATACGAGCAGTACTTC
>TRBV12-3/TRBV12-4|TRBJ2-2|-|-
CASRGASGELFF
TGTGCCAGCAGGGGGGCATCGGGGGAGCTGTTTTTT
>TRBV25-1|TRBJ1-6|TRBD1|-
CASSEWVSGGVSPLHF
TGTGCCAGCAGTGAATGGGTGTCAGGGGGGGTTTCACCCCTCCACTTT
>TRBV4-1|TRBJ1-2|-|-
CASSQVVLFGYGYTF
TGCGCCAGCAGCCAAGTTGTCTTATTTGGCTATGGCTACACCTTC
>TRBV9|TRBJ1-1|TRBD1|-
CASSVDDDRDAFF
TGTGCCAGCAGCGTAGATGATGACAGGGATGCTTTCTTT
>TRBV9|TRBJ2-6|-|-
CAILSQSKAGANVLTF
TGTGCCATCCTCTCTCAATCCAAGGCTGGGGCCAACGTCCTGACTTTC
>TRBV15|TRBJ2-1|-|-
CATSRTAIRAGNEQFF
TGTGCCACCAGCAGAACAGCGATTAGGGCGGGAAATGAGCAGTTCTTC
>TRBV5-6|TRBJ2-1|-|-
CASSLYDSVTPYNEQFF
TGTGCCAGCAGCTTGTATGACTCAGTGACCCCCTACAATGAGCAGTTCTTC
>TRBV10-3|TRBJ1-5|TRBD1|-
CAIRGQSNQPQHF
TGTGCCATCAGGGGACAGAGCAATCAGCCCCAGCATTTT
>TRBV24-1|TRBJ1-2|-|-
CATSAQLGGGYTF
TGTGCCACCAGTGCCCAGTTGGGGGGTGGCTACACCTTC
>TRBV5-6|TRBJ2-1|-|-
CASSLTREQFF
TGTGCCAGCAGCTTGACCCGTGAGCAGTTCTTC
>TRBV6-1|TRBJ1-1|-|-
CASSDTSRVEAFF
TGTGCCAGCAGTGACACCAGCCGGGTGGAAGCTTTCTTT
>TRBV6-6|TRBJ2-3|TRBD2|-
CASSRFVGTSGGMSTDTQYF
TGTGCCAGCAGTCGGTTCGTGGGGACTAGCGGAGGTATGAGCACAGATACGCAGTATTTT
>TRBV6-5|TRBJ2-7|TRBD2|once
CASRVSGSGSYEQYF
TGTGCCAGCAGGGTTAGCGGGAGTGGGTCCTACGAGCAGTACTTC
>TRBV30|TRBJ2-5|TRBD2|-
CAWSVGGGSGETQYF
TGTGCCTGGAGTGTCGGAGGCGGGAGCGGAGAGACCCAGTACTTC
>TRBV2|TRBJ1-5|-|-
CASSEAGGISPQHF
TGTGCCAGCAGTGAAGCCGGAGGAATCAGCCCCCAGCATTTT
>TRBV27|TRBJ1-5|-|-
CASRPGDHSNQPQHF
TGTGCCAGCAGGCCAGGGGATCATAGCAATCAGCCCCAGCATTTT
>TRBV9|TRBJ1-1|-|-
CASSVDGVTGTEAFF
TGTGCCAGCAGCGTAGACGGGGTTACTGGCACTGAAGCTTTCTTT
>TRBV18|TRBJ2-5|TRBD2|-
CASSRTSGSAETQYF
TGTGCCAGCTCACGGACTAGCGGGAGTGCAGAGACCCAGTACTTC
>TRBV12-5|TRBJ2-3|TRBD2|-
CASGLDSRLAGNTDTQYF
TGTGCTAGTGGTTTGGATTCTAGACTAGCGGGGAACACAGATACGCAGTATTTT
>TRBV11-2|TRBJ1-4|-|-
CASSLYEKLFF
TGTGCCAGCAGCTTATATGAAAAACTGTTTTTT
>TRBV28|TRBJ1-4|-|-
CASSFSIATNEKLFF
TGTGCCAGCAGTTTCTCTATCGCAACTAATGAAAAACTGTTTTTT
>TRBV28|TRBJ1-6|-|-
CASRRLTGPSPLHF
TGTGCCAGCAGGAGATTGACAGGACCGTCACCCCTCCACTTT
>TRBV6-4|TRBJ2-1|TRBD2|-
CASSDPRVAGEQFF
TGTGCCAGCAGTGACCCCCGAGTAGCGGGAGAGCAGTTCTTC
>TRBV6-2/TRBV6-3|TRBJ1-1|-|-
CASSRRSTGMNTEAFF
TGTGCCAGCAGTCGCCGCAGTACAGGGATGAATACTGAAGCTTTCTTT
>TRBV10-3|TRBJ2-5|-|-
CAISSQETQYF
TGTGCCATCAGCTCACAAGAGACCCAGTACTTC
>TRBV29-1|TRBJ2-7|-|-
CSVGMPPYEQYF
TGCAGCGTTGGAATGCCCCCCTACGAGCAGTACTTC
>TRBV24-1|TRBJ1-5|-|-
CATSESQDQPQHF
TGTGCCACCAGTGAATCACAGGATCAGCCCCAGCATTTT
>TRBV10-2|TRBJ2-7|TRBD2|-
CASRSLAGGSYEQYF
TGCGCCAGCAGATCTCTAGCGGGAGGCAGTTACGAGCAGTACTTC
>TRBV7-8|TRBJ1-2|-|once
CASSLGQPLYGYTF
TGTGCCAGCAGCTTAGGCCAGCCCCTCTATGGCTACACCTTC
>TRBV7-9|TRBJ1-1|-|-
CASSLMGNTEAFF
TGTGCCAGCAGCTTGATGGGGAACACTGAAGCTTTCTTT
>TRBV7-9|TRBJ1-6|TRBD1|few
CASRSGTGVSPLHF
TGTGCCAGCAGATCCGGGACAGGGGTGTCACCCCTCCACTTT
>TRBV24-1|TRBJ1-5|-|-
CATSDFGRQPQHF
TGTGCCACCAGTGATTTTGGAAGACAGCCCCAGCATTTT
>TRBV19|TRBJ2-2|-|-
CASSNSKWGRSGELFF
TGTGCCAGTAGTAATTCGAAATGGGGGAGATCCGGGGAGCTGTTTTTT
>TRBV28|TRBJ2-3|TRBD1|-
CASSLAGTGNTDTQYF
TGTGCCAGCAGTTTGGCCGGGACAGGGAATACAGATACGCAGTATTTT
>TRBV5-1|TRBJ1-4|-|once
CASSPQGTNEKLFF
TGCGCCAGCAGTCCACAGGGCACTAATGAAAAACTGTTTTTT
>TRBV19|TRBJ2-1|TRBD1|-
CASSVLKGGFNEQFF
TGTGCCAGTAGCGTTTTAAAAGGGGGCTTCAATGAGCAGTTCTTC
>TRBV7-6|TRBJ2-1|TRBD2|-
CASGTSGRYEQFF
TGTGCCAGCGGGACTAGCGGGAGGTATGAGCAGTTCTTC
>TRBV28|TRBJ2-7|TRBD1|-
CASSLGTGRPSYEQYF
TGTGCCAGCAGTTTAGGGACAGGGAGGCCCTCCTACGAGCAGTACTTC
>TRBV6-2/TRBV6-3|TRBJ2-7|TRBD2|-
CASSVAGGPYEQYF
TGTGCCAGCAGTGTAGCGGGAGGGCCTTACGAGCAGTACTTC
>TRBV7-2|TRBJ2-2|-|-
CASSRQPTGELFF
TGTGCCAGCAGCCGGCAACCCACCGGGGAGCTGTTTTTT
>TRBV6-1|TRBJ2-1|-|-
CASSDRLLSHEQFF
TGTGCCAGCAGTGACCGCCTACTTAGTCATGAGCAGTTCTTC
>TRBV25-1|TRBJ2-5|TRBD2|-
CASSERLAGVWETQYF
TGTGCCAGCAGTGAAAGACTAGCGGGAGTGTGGGAGACCCAGTACTTC
>TRBV27|TRBJ1-5|TRBD1|-
CASSKNRGSNQPQHF
TGTGCCAGCAGTAAAAACAGGGGATCAAATCAGCCCCAGCATTTT
>TRBV5-8|TRBJ2-3|-|-
CASSLVVGETLSTGDTQYF
TGTGCCAGCAGCTTAGTTGTGGGAGAAACTCTATCAACGGGAGATACGCAGTATTTT
>TRBV2|TRBJ1-2|-|-
CASTPSPVNYGYTF
TGTGCCAGCACCCCAAGCCCGGTGAACTATGGCTACACCTTC
>TRBV14|TRBJ1-3|TRBD1|-
CASSQWGQEASGNTIYF
TGTGCCAGCAGCCAATGGGGACAGGAGGCTTCTGGAAACACCATATATTTT
>TRBV5-5|TRBJ2-5|TRBD2|-
CASTTTSGRGETQYF
TGTGCCAGCACTACGACTAGCGGGAGGGGAGAGACCCAGTACTTC
>TRBV5-4|TRBJ2-4|TRBD2|-
CASSLGLAGGGAKNIQYF
TGTGCCAGCAGCTTAGGACTAGCGGGAGGTGGGGCCAAAAACATTCAGTACTTC
>TRBV10-1|TRBJ2-7|-|few
CASNEDSYEQYF
TGCGCCAGCAATGAGGACAGCTACGAGCAGTACTTC
>TRBV10-3|TRBJ2-7|TRBD2|-
CAISESSGVAYEQYF
TGTGCCATCAGTGAGTCGAGCGGGGTAGCTTACGAGCAGTACTTC
>TRBV4-1|TRBJ2-3|-|-
CASSQDGPGVFVTDTQYF
TGCGCCAGCAGCCAAGACGGTCCTGGAGTGTTCGTCACAGATACGCAGTATTTT
>TRBV5-4|TRBJ2-1|-|-
CASSPKTRPSHNEQFF
TGTGCCAGCAGCCCTAAGACTAGACCCTCTCACAATGAGCAGTTCTTC
>TRBV28|TRBJ1-3|-|-
CASDRTGGNTIYF
TGTGCCAGCGATAGAACGGGTGGAAACACCATATATTTT
>TRBV10-3|TRBJ2-1|TRBD2|-
CAISVRLAGNYNEQFF
TGTGCCATCAGTGTCAGACTAGCGGGGAACTACAATGAGCAGTTCTTC
>TRBV4-1|TRBJ2-5|-|-
CASSPFWGLQETQYF
TGCGCCAGCAGCCCCTTCTGGGGCCTCCAAGAGACCCAGTACTTC